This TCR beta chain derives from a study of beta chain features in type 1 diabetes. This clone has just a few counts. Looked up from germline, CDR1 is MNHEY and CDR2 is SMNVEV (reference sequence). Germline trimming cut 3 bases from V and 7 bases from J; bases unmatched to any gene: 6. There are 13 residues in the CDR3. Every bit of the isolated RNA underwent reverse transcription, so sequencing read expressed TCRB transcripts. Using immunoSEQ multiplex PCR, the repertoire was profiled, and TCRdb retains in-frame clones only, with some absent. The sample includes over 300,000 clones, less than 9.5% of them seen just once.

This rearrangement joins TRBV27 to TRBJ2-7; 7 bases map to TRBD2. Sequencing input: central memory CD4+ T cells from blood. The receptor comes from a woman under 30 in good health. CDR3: CASSLGRGREQYF. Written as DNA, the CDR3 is TGTGCCAGCAGTTTGGGGCGGGGGAGGGAGCAGTACTTC.